The present TCR beta chain was sequenced within a study of blood T cell repertoires in COVID-19. Study details: Sources were T cells, B-cell-depleted T cells, or PBMCs; the material itself was cDNA or gDNA.

This CDR3 contains 14 residues. The V end lost 0 bases, the J end lost 7 bases, and 12 bases lay between the germline ends. The germline gives CDR1 LGHDT, CDR2 YNNKEL (reference sequence). TCRdb's copy holds only in-frame clones and misses some; the assay was immunoSEQ multiplex PCR. The sample shows tens of thousands of clones, roughly 87% of them seen only once. The rearrangement joins TRBV3-1 (or the pseudogene TRBV3-2) to TRBJ1-2; D is uncertain. Sequencing was performed on peripheral blood. The receptor was derived from a man older than 75 in a cohort sampled during active COVID-19. The CDR3 nucleotides are TGTGCCAGCAGCCAAGAAGGGAGGTTTAGTGGCTACACCTTC. It translates to CASSQEGRFSGYTF.